This T cell receptor (beta chain) was observed in a study of OX40 agonist ivuxolimab in advanced cancers. Findings and limits, study-wide: The study observed clonal expansion of CD4+ and CD8+ blood T cells by week 6 at 0.1 to 3.0 mg/kg. Averaged across samples, CD8+ T cells carried more expanded clones than CD4+ did.

Patients were excluded for autoimmune disease history or systemic immunosuppression. Data came from immunoSEQ multiplex PCR; TCRdb stores just in-frame clones and leaves some out. Seen here are approximately 61,000 clones, around 80% observed once, and the top ten hold 1.5% to 2.5%. In regard to this clone: Its antigen remains unidentified.

V shed 6 bases and J 6 bases; nucleotides not matched to a gene: 6. Germline V gene data show CDR1 as SNHLY and CDR2 as FYNNEI. The CDR3 has 15 amino acids. The sequencing used CD4+ or CD8+ T cells sorted from blood, collected in a trial of the OX40 agonist ivuxolimab. The chain recombines TRBV2 with TRBJ1-6; 9 positions match TRBD1. This TCR was recovered from an adult with an advanced solid tumor such as melanoma, head and neck, liver or kidney cancer. The DNA of the CDR3 is TGTGCCAGCAGGGGACAACAGGGGGCTAATTCACCCCTCCACTTT. Its translation is CASRGQQGANSPLHF.